The sequence of this T cell receptor beta chain was determined in a study of cytomegalovirus exposure and HLA in healthy donors. Study background: Of all 370 or so donors who were genotyped, around 82% belonged to the Caucasian-associated ancestry cluster.

Healthy bone marrow donors made up the cohort. As concerns this clone: Its antigen remains unknown.

Study-wide results and caveats: TCR beta V segments were, for the most part, productive about 87% or about 30% of the time in an earlier analysis.

A multiplex PCR was run with 60 Vbeta primers and 13 Jbeta primers. Produced via immunoSEQ multiplex PCR; TCRdb's table is partial and in-frame only. Its clone listing holds roughly 82,000 clones. In germline, CDR1 is ENHRY, CDR2 SYGVKD. The CDR3 covers 16 residues. The chain links TRBV10-3 to TRBJ2-5; TRBD2 aligns across 10 bases. The DNA end lines up better with TRBJ2-7; the J call may be wrong. The source is a woman in her sixties in good health and CMV-seronegative. The specimen was PBMCs. The CDR3 DNA sequence: TGTGCCATCAGTGAATCGCTAGCGGGAGTAGGGTACGAGCAGTACTTC. Protein sequence: CAISESLAGVGYEQYF.